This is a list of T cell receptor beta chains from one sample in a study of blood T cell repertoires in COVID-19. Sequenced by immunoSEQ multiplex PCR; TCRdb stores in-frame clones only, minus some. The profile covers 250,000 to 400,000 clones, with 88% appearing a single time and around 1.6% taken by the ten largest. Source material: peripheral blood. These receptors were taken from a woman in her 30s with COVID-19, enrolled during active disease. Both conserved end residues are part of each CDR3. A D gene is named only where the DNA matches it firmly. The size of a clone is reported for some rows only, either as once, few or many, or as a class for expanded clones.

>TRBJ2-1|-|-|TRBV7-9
CASSGPPEQFF
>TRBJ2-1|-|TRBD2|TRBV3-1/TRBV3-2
CASRASGGSNEQFF
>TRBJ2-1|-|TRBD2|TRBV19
CASSRVAGPDEQFF
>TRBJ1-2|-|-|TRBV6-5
CASSGQTLLGYTF
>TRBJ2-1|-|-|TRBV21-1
CASSTPGTGGSYYNEQFF
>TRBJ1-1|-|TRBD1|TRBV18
CASSPLGTGDQAEAFF
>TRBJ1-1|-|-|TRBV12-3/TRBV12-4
CASSAQGTEAFF
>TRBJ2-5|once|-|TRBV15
CATSRDFRGETQYF
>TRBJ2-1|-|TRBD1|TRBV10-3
CAISESRTGGSYNEQFF
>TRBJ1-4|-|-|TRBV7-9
CASSEGLNEKLFF
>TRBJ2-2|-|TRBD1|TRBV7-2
CASSLAAGGSGELFF
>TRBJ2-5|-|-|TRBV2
CASSASSGETQYF
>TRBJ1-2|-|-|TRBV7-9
CASSRDSTYGYTF
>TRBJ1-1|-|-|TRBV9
CASSLRGNTEAFF
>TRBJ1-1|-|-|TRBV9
CASSEGMGGRYSEAFF
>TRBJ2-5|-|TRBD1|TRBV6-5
CASSRRGPETQYF
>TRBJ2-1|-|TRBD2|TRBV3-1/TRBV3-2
CASSQDRLIGLADRPRDEQFF
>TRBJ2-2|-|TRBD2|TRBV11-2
CASSFSGAHTGELFF
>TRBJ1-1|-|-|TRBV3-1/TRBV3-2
CASSQGGRGFNTEAFF
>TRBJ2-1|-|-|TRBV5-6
CASSPNYNEQFF
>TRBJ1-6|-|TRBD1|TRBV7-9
CASSSSNRDRGWTNSPLHF
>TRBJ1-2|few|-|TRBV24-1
CATSAANYGYTF